The 15 T cell receptor beta chains given below trace back to one sample, sequenced in a study of beta chain features in type 1 diabetes. The isolated RNA, all of it, was reverse transcribed, so expressed TCRB transcripts were what got sequenced. Using immunoSEQ multiplex PCR, the repertoire was profiled, and TCRdb retains in-frame clones only, with some absent. The sample holds under 800,000 clones, 15% to 19% seen once. Sequencing was carried out using naive CD4+ T cells from blood. The receptors were sampled from a man aged 18 to 29 in good health.

J is TRBJ2-6 and V is TRBV15; D may correspond to TRBD1 or TRBD2 (5 bases each). Deletions cut 4 bases from V and 0 bases from J, with 13 bases between. The CDR3 has 17 residues. Germline CDR1 and CDR2: LNHNV and YYDKDF (reference sequence). CDR3 in DNA: TGTGCCACCAGCACTACTTGGGGGTTCTCTGGGGCCAACGTCCTGACTTTC. Amino acid sequence: CATSTTWGFSGANVLTF.

The CDR3 here is CASRNRVRGYQETQYF. CDR3 bases: TGTGCCAGCAGAAACAGGGTTCGGGGGTACCAAGAGACCCAGTACTTC. This chain uses TRBV6-6 with TRBJ2-5; the D call may be TRBD1 or TRBD2 (6 bases each). The V and J ends lost 6 bases and 0 bases respectively, with 17 bases between them. Germline CDR1 reads MNHNY; CDR2 reads SVGAGI (reference sequence). The CDR3 runs 16 residues.

The chain uses TRBV5-6 and TRBJ1-4; D is perhaps TRBD1 (5 bases). V was pared by 4 bases and J by 4 bases, with 20 bases between. CDR3 length: 17 amino acids. Germline lookup yields CDR1 SGHDT and CDR2 YYEEEE. CDR3 coding DNA: TGTGCCAGCAGCCCACCCCTGGGTAGGGGCCATAATGAAAAACTGTTTTTT. Its protein is CASSPPLGRGHNEKLFF.

The genes are TRBV28 and TRBJ2-7; D not certain. The CDR3 runs to 16 residues. V lost 6 bases and J lost 0, with 18 bases in between. Germline V lookup: CDR1 MDHEN, CDR2 SYDVKM. The CDR3 spells CASSRRARPDSYEQYF. DNA for the CDR3: TGTGCCAGCAGCCGTCGCGCGAGGCCTGACTCCTACGAGCAGTACTTC.

This clone was seen a few times. This chain connects TRBV9 to TRBJ2-7; D perhaps matches TRBD1 (5 bases). V lost 0 bases, J lost 0 bases, and 10 bases lay in between. The germline V gene has CDR1 SGDLS and CDR2 YYNGEE. The length of the CDR3 is 15 residues. This CDR3 is CASSVGNRNSYEQYF. The CDR3, as DNA: TGTGCCAGCAGCGTAGGGAACAGGAACTCCTACGAGCAGTACTTC.

This chain links TRBV7-9 with TRBJ1-4, with 7 bases fitting TRBD1. V was clipped by 5 bases and J by 0 bases; unmatched bases: 3. Germline V gives CDR1 SEHNR, CDR2 FQNEAQ (reference sequence). The CDR3 spans 15 residues. The CDR3 is CASSTTGATNEKLFF. DNA of the CDR3: TGTGCCAGCAGCACCACAGGGGCAACTAATGAAAAACTGTTTTTT.

This chain links TRBV28 with TRBJ2-7, with TRBD1 as a possible D gene (5 bases). Trimming removed 2 bases from V and 3 bases from J, with 11 bases in between. The germline V gene has CDR1 MDHEN and CDR2 SYDVKM. The CDR3 spans 14 residues. Written as DNA, the CDR3 is TGTGCCAGCAGTTTAGGATGGGGCCTCTACGAGCAGTACTTC. Residues: CASSLGWGLYEQYF.

This clone has only a few counts. The chain links TRBV30 to TRBJ2-2; tentative D call: TRBD1 (6 bases). Germline loops: CDR1 GTSNPN, CDR2 SVGIG (reference sequence). The CDR3 has 23 residues. The V end was cut by 3 bases, the J end by 0 bases, with 35 bases between. The CDR3 bases are TGTGCCTGGAGGGATTTTAAGAGACAGGACGGGAATTTTCAGTTCGCGAACACCGGGGAGCTGTTTTTT. This translates into CAWRDFKRQDGNFQFANTGELFF.

This clone was seen only a few times. V and J are TRBV14 and TRBJ2-5, with D uncertain. The CDR3 runs 15 residues. Germline CDR1 and CDR2: SGHDN and FVKESK. Trimming removed 3 bases at V and 2 bases at J, with 13 bases between. The CDR3 DNA reads TGTGCCAGCAGCCATAGTTACGGAAGACAAGAGACCCAGTACTTC. It yields the protein CASSHSYGRQETQYF.

The CDR3 coding sequence is TGCGCCAGCAGCACAGTGGCCCGCGCGGAGACCCAGTACTTC. Its translation: CASSTVARAETQYF. The rearrangement uses TRBV5-1 and TRBJ2-5; D unresolved. CDR1 and CDR2 (germline): SGHRS, YFSETQ. This CDR3 is 14 amino acids long. Trimming removed 4 bases at V and 5 bases at J, with 15 bases between.

This clone has a single count. The genes are TRBV7-3 and TRBJ2-3; the match to TRBD1 covers 7 bases. The CDR3 sequence is 16 residues long. The V segment lost 3 bases and the J segment 5 bases; nucleotides outside the gene matches: 11. Germline values: CDR1 SGHTA, CDR2 FQGTGA. The CDR3 loop is CASSFHTGVPIDTQYF. The DNA for the CDR3 is TGTGCCAGCAGCTTTCACACAGGGGTCCCTATAGATACGCAGTATTTT.

This clone has more than one count but fewer than ten. This rearrangement joins TRBV20-1 to TRBJ2-5, with D perhaps assigned TRBD1 or TRBD2 (6 bases each). The CDR3 consists of 10 residues. Germline-derived CDR1 and CDR2 are DFQATT and SNEGSKA (reference sequence). The germline V and J ends were trimmed by 5 bases and 9 bases, with 10 bases remaining between them. In DNA form, the CDR3 reads TGCAGTGCTCTGAGGGGGGCCCAGTACTTC. Its translation is CSALRGAQYF.

CDR3 in DNA: TGCGCCAGCCGCCTCGAAGAGGGGACTGGCTACACCTTC. It encodes CASRLEEGTGYTF. The gene calls are TRBV5-1 and TRBJ1-2; perhaps TRBD1 as D (5 bases). V shed 7 bases and J shed 7 bases, with 17 bases lying between them. Germline assignment: CDR1 SGHRS and CDR2 YFSETQ. The CDR3 loop spans 13 amino acids.

This clone was observed a handful of times. The V gene is TRBV5-4, the J gene TRBJ2-1; TRBD2 matches 9 bases. V dropped 5 bases and J dropped 7; count of bases not matched to a gene: 10. In germline, CDR1 is SGHNT, CDR2 YYREEE (reference sequence). This CDR3 contains 15 residues. The CDR3 region is CASRNGVAGENEQFF. The CDR3 DNA sequence: TGTGCCAGCAGAAACGGGGTAGCGGGAGAAAATGAGCAGTTCTTC.

This clone occurred a few times. The chain carries TRBV25-1 and TRBJ1-2; no firm D call. V dropped 3 bases and J dropped 4 bases, with 12 bases sitting between them. This CDR3 contains 14 residues. From germline, CDR1 is MGHDK and CDR2 SYGVNS. This CDR3 reads CASSESPLSYGYTF. Written as DNA, the CDR3 is TGTGCCAGCAGTGAGAGTCCACTCTCCTATGGCTACACCTTC.